This TCR beta chain emerged from a study of post-analysis software for immune sequencing data. The count of this clonotype is one. Antigen: not known. Deletions cut 2 bases from V and 2 bases from J, with 11 bases between. From germline, CDR1 is SGDLS and CDR2 YYNGEE. CDR3 size: 14 residues. Study-wide points: Four or five TRBV segments, TRBV5-6, TRBV5-1 and TRBV20-1 among them, were found more frequent in patients than controls.

Tagging with unique molecular identifiers was a feature of the TCR beta cDNA libraries. TCRdb used MiXCR to reprocess the PCR reads, holding one entry per CDR3 protein. Of hundreds of thousands of distinct CDR3 sequences listed, approximately 39% were seen once; the top ten hold 7.6%. The sample comprised blood. This clonotype originated in a girl aged 2 to 10 with multiple sclerosis. This chain connects TRBV9 to TRBJ2-7; D is ambiguous. The CDR3 DNA reads TGTGCCAGCAGCGTCGGTTACAAGCCCTACGAGCAGTACTTC. The encoded protein is CASSVGYKPYEQYF. The whole variable domain, remainder taken from reference TRBV9 and TRBJ2-7, is DSGVTQTPKHLITATGQRVTLRCSPRSGDLSVYWYQQSLDQGLQFLIQYYNGEERAKGNILERFSAQQFPDLHSELNLSSLELGDSALYFCASSVGYKPYEQYFGPGTRLTVT.